Sequencing of this T cell receptor (beta chain) was carried out in a study of cytomegalovirus exposure and HLA in healthy donors. With respect to this clone: As yet, its antigen is unknown.

Researchers ran the PCR with 60 Vbeta and 13 Jbeta primers. The method was immunoSEQ multiplex PCR; TCRdb's version includes in-frame clones alone and lacks a portion of them. Of around 150,000 clones detected, about three quarters appear once; the ten largest clones hold more than 3%. Whole-study results and caveats: Common viral pathogens were later found to be apparently linked to several of the most significant clusters.

Sequenced input: PBMCs. The origin of this receptor is a man in his late teens or twenties in good health and CMV-seronegative.

CDR3 DNA sequence: TGTGCCAGCAGTCTTGATACCGTGAGCTCCTACAATGAGCAGTTCTTC. It translates to CASSLDTVSSYNEQFF. The V gene is TRBV6-6, the J gene TRBJ2-1; no definite D call. The germline V gene has CDR1 MNHNY and CDR2 SVGAGI (reference sequence). This CDR3 is built from 16 residues. Trimming stripped 5 bases from V and 0 bases from J, with 14 bases between.